This TCR beta chain emerged from a study of identical twins. Germline CDR1 and CDR2: MNHEY and SVGAGI. The CDR3 consists of 16 residues. The trim removed 4 bases at V and 1 base at J, leaving 7 bases unmatched. Study findings and constraints: Cross-sectional statistical analysis, not tracking of the same donors, underpinned the conclusions. Weaker excess sharing between twins was seen in beta out-of-frame sequences.

Each cDNA held unique molecular identifiers, and template switching gave it a universal primer site. In TCRdb, the 5' RACE reads were re-called with MiXCR into one record per CDR3 protein. This sample carries about 260,000 distinct CDR3 sequences, approximately 7% of them seen once, and the ten largest clones take 3.5% to 4%. Healthy Caucasians provided all donations. Points on this clonotype: Antigen specificity is unknown.

These data were also filed under a second study, of yellow fever vaccine responses in identical twins.

Input material: memory (CD45RO+) T cells sorted from blood. This rearrangement joins TRBV6-5 to TRBJ2-1; 7 nucleotides line up with TRBD1. The TCR comes from a woman in her late teens or twenties in good health. CDR3 bases: TGTGCCAGCAGTTCCGACAGGGTTGGTTCCTACAATGAGCAGTTCTTC. This sequence encodes CASSSDRVGSYNEQFF.